What follows are 15 T cell receptor beta chains derived from one specimen sequenced in a study of blood T cell repertoires in COVID-19. TCRdb's copy holds only in-frame clones and misses some; the assay was immunoSEQ multiplex PCR. The sample shows about 250,000 clones, around four fifths of them seen only once. Material for sequencing was peripheral blood. The receptor set was obtained from a woman between 55 and 75 years old with active or convalescent COVID-19.

The chain recombines TRBV5-6 with TRBJ2-2; 10 bases fit TRBD2. There are 15 residues in the CDR3. CDR1 is SGHDT and CDR2 is YYEEEE in the germline V gene. J lost 3 bases, V lost 4 bases, and 3 bases had no gene match. Here the CDR3 DNA reads TGTGCCAGCAGCCGCGGGACTAGCGACACCGGGGAGCTGTTTTTT. Its protein is CASSRGTSDTGELFF.

J is TRBJ2-1 and V is TRBV28, with TRBD2 matching over 10 bases. The ends lost 2 bases at V and 9 bases at J; junction bases unmatched: 10. The V gene's germline CDR1 is MDHEN and CDR2 SYDVKM. CDR3 length: 16 amino acids. CDR3 protein: CASSLASGGLLSEQFF. The CDR3 nucleotides are TGTGCCAGCAGTTTAGCTAGCGGGGGCCTTCTGAGTGAGCAGTTCTTC.

The J gene is TRBJ2-5, the V gene TRBV2, with 10 bases lining up with TRBD1. The length of the CDR3 is 15 residues. Trimming at V came to 4 bases and at J to 2 bases, leaving 4 bases not matched to a gene. Germline CDR1 reads SNHLY; CDR2 reads FYNNEI. The CDR3 region has the DNA TGTGCCAGCAGTGGGGACAGGGGCGCGCAAGAGACCCAGTACTTC. This translates into CASSGDRGAQETQYF.

This clone occurred once. The chain employs TRBV10-2 and TRBJ2-5, with D possibly being TRBD1 (6 bases). Trimming took off 0 bases at V and 4 bases at J, with 9 bases between the two ends. This CDR3 region has 14 residues. CDR1 and CDR2 (germline): WSHSY, SAAADI. DNA for the CDR3: TGCGCCAGCAGTGAGTCGACCAGGGGAGAGACCCAGTACTTC. Translated: CASSESTRGETQYF.

The chain links TRBV27 to TRBJ1-6, with TRBD1 matching over 8 bases. From germline, CDR1 is MNHEY and CDR2 SMNVEV (reference sequence). Unmatched junction bases numbered 8, after V lost 6 bases and J lost 7 bases. The length of the CDR3 is 15 residues. The CDR3 DNA sequence: TGTGCCAGCAGCCCGCAGGGGGACAGGAATTCACCCCTCCACTTT. It specifies CASSPQGDRNSPLHF.

V gene TRBV18 combines with J gene TRBJ2-3; TRBD2 matches 10 bases. The CDR3 covers 16 residues. Unmatched junction bases numbered 6, after V lost 2 bases and J lost 4 bases. The germline V gene has CDR1 KGHSH and CDR2 LQKENI. CDR3 nucleotide sequence: TGTGCCAGCTCACCAGGAAGCGGGGGGGCCTCAGATACGCAGTATTTT. Translating gives CASSPGSGGASDTQYF. The full variable domain, its missing parts supplied by reference TRBV18 and TRBJ2-3, is NAGVMQNPRHLVRRRGQEARLRCSPMKGHSHVYWYRQLPEEGLKFMVYLQKENIIDESGMPKERFSAEFPKEGPSILRIQQVVRGDSAAYFCASSPGSGGASDTQYFGPGTRLTVL.

V usage is TRBV19 and J usage is TRBJ1-2; 7 bases match TRBD1. V was pared by 9 bases and J by 4 bases, with 17 bases of the junction left unmatched. The germline V gene has CDR1 LNHDA and CDR2 SQIVND (reference sequence). This CDR3 has 16 residues. CDR3 sequence reads: CARSDSTGSGGYGYTF. CDR3 sequence (DNA): TGTGCCAGATCAGATTCGACAGGGAGTGGTGGCTATGGCTACACCTTC.

The chain couples TRBV18 to TRBJ1-4; D is unresolved. Germline V gives CDR1 KGHSH, CDR2 LQKENI. V gave up 3 bases and J gave up 3 bases, with 11 bases separating them. This CDR3 comprises 15 residues. This chain's CDR3 is CASSPRLEPNEKLFF. For the CDR3, the DNA is TGTGCCAGCTCACCTCGCCTGGAGCCTAATGAAAAACTGTTTTTT. Combining the CDR3 with reference TRBV18 and TRBJ1-4 gives the whole variable domain NAGVMQNPRHLVRRRGQEARLRCSPMKGHSHVYWYRQLPEEGLKFMVYLQKENIIDESGMPKERFSAEFPKEGPSILRIQQVVRGDSAAYFCASSPRLEPNEKLFFGSGTQLSVL.

This clone has just a few counts. The CDR3 coding sequence is TGTGCCAGTCAATTTGCGGGGGTAGCCAAAAACATTCAGTACTTC. The encoded protein is CASQFAGVAKNIQYF. The chain is built from TRBV19 and TRBJ2-4, with TRBD2 matching 7 bases. Germline loops: CDR1 LNHDA, CDR2 SQIVND (reference sequence). Trimming took 8 bases from V and 0 from J; bases not matched to a gene: 7. This CDR3 contains 15 residues.

V usage is TRBV12-3 or TRBV12-4 and J usage is TRBJ2-2, with unresolved D. The CDR3 consists of 13 residues. The V end was cut by 3 bases, the J end by 0 bases, with 2 bases between. The CDR3 protein is CASSFSNTGELFF. CDR3 DNA: TGTGCCAGCAGTTTCTCGAACACCGGGGAGCTGTTTTTT.

This clone was picked up one time. Other nucleotide sequences from this sample produce the same CDR3. This chain joins TRBV28 and TRBJ1-5, with D hard to call. Between the trimmed V and J ends, which lost 6 bases and 0 bases, there was a span of 9 bases. CDR3 length: 14 residues. Looked up from germline, CDR1 is MDHEN and CDR2 is SYDVKM. CDR3 coding DNA: TGTGCCAGCAGCCTTCCGGGTAGCAATCAGCCCCAGCATTTT. It yields the protein CASSLPGSNQPQHF.

This clone was counted once. The genes are TRBV12-3 or TRBV12-4 and TRBJ2-3, with no clear D. CDR3 length equals 13 residues. V lost 5 bases to trimming and J lost 2 bases, with 8 bases between them. The CDR3 bases are TGTGCCAGCAGTCCCTACTCCACAGATACGCAGTATTTT. The encoded protein is CASSPYSTDTQYF.

The chain has TRBV28 and TRBJ1-2; possibly TRBD1 for D (6 bases). Germline V CDR1 and CDR2: MDHEN, SYDVKM. This CDR3 is built from 15 residues. The V end lost 6 bases, the J end lost 4 bases, and 18 bases lay between the germline ends. CDR3 coding DNA: TGTGCCAGCAGCCCCCCACCTAGGGGGAGCTATGGCTACACCTTC. Translation gives CASSPPPRGSYGYTF.

The sample holds a few counts of this clone. This chain connects TRBV7-9 to TRBJ1-6, with TRBD1 as a possible D gene (5 bases). The ends were cut back, 6 bases at V and 8 bases at J, with 11 bases in the middle. CDR1 SEHNR and CDR2 FQNEAQ come from the germline V gene (reference sequence). The CDR3 is made up of 13 amino acids. CDR3 region: CASSYRGYSPLHF. The CDR3 DNA follows: TGTGCCAGCAGTTATAGGGGTTATTCACCCCTCCACTTT.

This clone was counted many times. V gene TRBV3-1 (or the pseudogene TRBV3-2) combines with J gene TRBJ2-2; TRBD1 agrees at 7 bases. V trimming: 4 bases; J trimming: 5 bases; junction bases outside the gene matches: 10. The CDR3 spans 16 residues. Germline V gene lookup returns CDR1 LGHDT and CDR2 YNNKEL (reference sequence). The CDR3 sequence is CASSPPGTELTGELFF. For the CDR3, the DNA is TGTGCCAGCAGCCCCCCCGGGACAGAACTGACCGGGGAGCTGTTTTTT.